The 2 T cell receptor beta chains listed next were all sequenced from one sample in a study of CD8 T cells in ankylosing spondylitis. Each CDR3 protein is one row after TCRdb ran MiXCR on the 5' RACE reads. Of 250,000 or so distinct CDR3 sequences listed, roughly a quarter are singletons. Sequencing was done on a sample of blood, either unsorted or a sorted T cell fraction (not recorded which). The receptors were sampled from a male donor with ankylosing spondylitis or in good health (not recorded which).

This clonotype was seen once. The V and J genes are TRBV12-3 or TRBV12-4 and TRBJ2-3, with TRBD1 identical over 10 bases. The CDR3 length is 15 residues. Trimming removed 6 bases from V and 6 bases from J; junction bases left unmatched: 9. CDR3: CASRGQGSGSDTQYF. DNA for the CDR3: TGTGCCAGCAGGGGACAGGGGAGTGGTTCGGATACGCAGTATTTT.

The chain uses TRBV11-3 and TRBJ2-3, with TRBD2 matching 10 bases. The J segment lost 3 bases and the V segment lost 1 base, leaving 4 bases of the junction unmatched. The CDR3 sequence is 16 residues long. Germline-derived CDR1 and CDR2 are SGHNT and YENEEA. The CDR3 nucleotides read TGTGCCAGCAGCTTAGGGACTAGCGGAGCTACAGATACGCAGTATTTT. Translation gives CASSLGTSGATDTQYF. Looking up the rest from reference TRBV11-3 and TRBJ2-3 gives the full variable domain: EAGVVQSPRYKIIEKKQPVAFWCNPISGHNTLYWYLQNLGQGPELLIRYENEEAVDDSQLPKDRFSAERLKGVDSTLKIQPAELGDSAVYLCASSLGTSGATDTQYFGPGTRLTVL.